These 13 T cell receptor beta chains originate from one sample sequenced in a study of T-cell reconstitution after alpha-beta-depleted transplantation in children. The library targeted TCRbeta and was prepared with unique molecular identifiers. MiXCR, run by TCRdb on the PCR reads, gives a single entry per CDR3 protein. The sample lists a few hundred thousand distinct CDR3 sequences, 10% to 15% seen once, with roughly 2.3% in the top ten. The sequences come from PBMCs, mostly from graft donor cells, collected 360 days after TCRalphabeta/CD19-depleted stem cell transplant. The receptors were sampled from a male patient under 18 who had a stem cell transplant for acute myeloid leukemia, so the T cells may come from the graft donor.

This clonotype has a handful of counts. The chain carries TRBV3-1 and TRBJ2-3; D not resolved. The CDR3 is made up of 17 amino acids. The germline CDR1 and CDR2 sequences are LGHDT and YNNKEL (reference sequence). Deletions cut 1 base from V and 0 bases from J, with 14 bases between. In DNA, the CDR3 is TGTGCCAGCAGCCAAGCCTTTCTTGGAGCGAGCACAGATACGCAGTATTTT. Protein: CASSQAFLGASTDTQYF.

This chain joins TRBV7-3 and TRBJ1-2; D is undetermined. Germline lookup yields CDR1 SGHTA and CDR2 FQGTGA. The CDR3 runs to 14 residues. Trimming took off 8 bases at V and 3 bases at J, with 16 bases between the two ends. This CDR3 reads CASLRPPTHYGYTF. The CDR3 region has the DNA TGTGCCAGCTTAAGACCGCCAACCCACTATGGCTACACCTTC.

The V and J genes are TRBV4-3 and TRBJ2-1; a possible D gene is TRBD2 (6 bases). The germline V gene has CDR1 LGHNA and CDR2 YSLEER. Between the trimmed V and J ends, which lost 4 bases and 0 bases, there was a span of 10 bases. CDR3 size: 15 residues. CDR3 in amino acids: CASSRGEASYNEQFF. The CDR3 coding sequence is TGCGCCAGCAGCCGCGGGGAAGCCTCCTACAATGAGCAGTTCTTC.

In its sample, this clonotype was seen many times. The chain is built from TRBV19 and TRBJ1-2; D is unclear. The CDR3 runs to 14 residues. Germline CDR1 LNHDA, CDR2 SQIVND (reference sequence). V was cut by 8 bases and J by 4 bases, with 17 bases left in between. CDR3 nucleotide sequence: TGTGCCAGTCGTGCTAGGAACGGATCCTATGGCTACACCTTC. This sequence encodes CASRARNGSYGYTF.

The rearrangement joins TRBV10-3 to TRBJ1-1; D possibly corresponds to TRBD1 (6 bases). Germline loops: CDR1 ENHRY, CDR2 SYGVKD. The CDR3 is 13 amino acids. Between the trimmed V and J ends, which lost 2 bases and 5 bases, there was a span of 9 bases. In nucleotides, the CDR3 is TGTGCCATCAGTGAGCCAGGGGAAACTGAAGCTTTCTTT. It yields the protein CAISEPGETEAFF.

The table lists this clonotype with a few counts. The chain carries TRBV20-1 and TRBJ1-5; D might be TRBD1 (5 bases). The germline gives CDR1 DFQATT, CDR2 SNEGSKA (reference sequence). This CDR3 comprises 13 residues. Between the trimmed V and J ends, which lost 3 bases and 9 bases, there was a span of 15 bases. Here the CDR3 DNA reads TGCAGTGCTAGGTCGCGGCAGGGATGGCCCCAGCATTTT. Its protein product is CSARSRQGWPQHF.

The chain links TRBV28 to TRBJ1-5; possible D gene TRBD1, 5 bases. Germline V gene sequence: CDR1 MDHEN, CDR2 SYDVKM. This CDR3 has 15 residues. The germline V and J ends were trimmed by 10 bases and 5 bases, with 21 bases remaining between them. CDR3 sequence: CATYEGLLLYQPQHF. For the CDR3, the DNA is TGTGCCACCTACGAGGGACTGCTGCTTTATCAGCCCCAGCATTTT.

This clonotype has more than one count but fewer than ten. V gene TRBV4-3 combines with J gene TRBJ2-1, with 7 bases lining up with TRBD1. V was pared by 2 bases and J by 3 bases, with 7 bases of the junction left unmatched. The CDR3 length is 16 residues. Germline lookup yields CDR1 LGHNA and CDR2 YSLEER. CDR3 in amino acids: CASSQLQGKGYNEQFF. CDR3 nucleotide sequence: TGCGCCAGCAGCCAACTACAGGGGAAAGGCTACAATGAGCAGTTCTTC.

This clonotype showed up many times. This chain joins TRBV20-1 and TRBJ2-7; 12 nucleotides line up with TRBD2. Germline CDR1 DFQATT, CDR2 SNEGSKA (reference sequence). CDR3 length: 15 residues. The J segment lost 6 bases and the V segment lost 4 bases, leaving 10 bases of the junction unmatched. The CDR3 sequence is CSAKPLAGGGAEQYF. As DNA, the CDR3 is TGCAGTGCTAAACCCCTAGCGGGAGGGGGGGCCGAGCAGTACTTC.

The rearrangement uses TRBV1 and TRBJ2-3; TRBD2 is the table's D call, not checked against the DNA. TRBV1 is given as a pseudogene. The CDR3 has 21 residues. CDR3 residues: CTSSQDRGSGRGRVTTDTQYF. The CDR3 DNA is TGCACCAGCAGCCAAGATCGAGGTAGCGGGAGGGGACGGGTTACCACAGATACGCAGTATTTT.

The chain links TRBV6-1 to TRBJ2-7; possibly TRBD2 for D (5 bases). Germline-derived CDR1 and CDR2 are MNHNS and SASEGT. The CDR3 is 13 amino acids. The CDR3 bases are TGTGCTATGAATCGGGGTATCGATTACGAGCAGTACTTC. This codes for CAMNRGIDYEQYF.

Worth noting for this clonotype: A junction boundary mismatches the germline segment, possibly from a read error. This chain links TRBV11-1 with TRBJ2-1; possibly TRBD2 for D (5 bases). CDR3 length equals 16 residues. CDR1 and CDR2 from the germline V gene are SGHAT and FQDESV (reference sequence). The CDR3 sequence is CASSPRVANKANVQFF. The CDR3 DNA sequence: TGTGCCAGCAGCCCGCGAGTAGCGAATAAAGCGAATGTGCAGTTCTTC.

The chain combines TRBV7-6 with TRBJ2-1; perhaps TRBD1 as D (5 bases). Germline lookup yields CDR1 SGHVS and CDR2 FNYEAQ. The CDR3 extends over 13 amino acids. The V gene lost 6 bases and the J gene lost 7 bases, with 13 bases spanning the gap. CDR3 loop: CASRGPGENEQFF. The CDR3 DNA follows: TGTGCCAGCAGGGGGCCTGGTGAAAATGAGCAGTTCTTC.